A selection of T cell receptor beta chains follows, all from one sample in a study of cytomegalovirus exposure and HLA in healthy donors. The protocol was immunoSEQ multiplex PCR, while the TCRdb copy is restricted to in-frame clones and leaves out a portion. The table lists roughly 150,000 clones, 70% to 85% of them singletons, with more than 1.2% in the top ten. The sample taken for sequencing was PBMCs. The receptors were sampled from a male donor in good health and CMV-seronegative. Each CDR3 is given with its conserved first and last residue. The D gene is left open where the match is weak. The listing skips clone size in some rows; elsewhere it reads once, few, many or a size class.

size | D | J | V | CDR3 | DNA
once | TRBD1 | TRBJ1-2 | TRBV10-3 | CAITRDSNYGYTF | TGTGCCATCACCCGGGACAGCAACTATGGCTACACCTTC
NA | TRBD1 | TRBJ2-3 | TRBV9 | CASRRTGTSTDTQYF | TGTGCCAGCAGACGGACAGGGACTAGCACAGATACGCAGTATTTT
few | TRBD1 | TRBJ1-5 | TRBV18 | CASSPRTGNEPQHF | TGTGCCAGCTCACCTCGGACAGGGAACGAGCCCCAGCATTTT
NA | NA | TRBJ2-1 | TRBV7-2 | CASSAGPTRFF | TGTGCCAGCAGCGCAGGGCCCACGAGGTTCTTC
NA | NA | TRBJ1-4 | TRBV6-5 | CASSWTVSSNEKLFF | TGTGCCAGCAGCTGGACAGTTTCGTCTAATGAAAAACTGTTTTTT
NA | NA | TRBJ1-5 | TRBV7-9 | CASSSALGGRSQPQHF | TGTGCCAGCAGCTCCGCCCTCGGGGGTCGAAGTCAGCCCCAGCATTTT
NA | NA | TRBJ2-3 | TRBV6-5 | CASSYSEIPTDTQYF | TGTGCCAGCAGTTACTCTGAGATCCCGACAGATACGCAGTATTTT
NA | TRBD1 | TRBJ1-4 | TRBV28 | CASSPGQGAYEKLFF | TGTGCCAGCAGCCCCGGACAGGGGGCGTACGAAAAACTGTTTTTT
NA | NA | TRBJ1-1 | TRBV5-4 | CASSLEQYEAFF | TGTGCCAGCAGCTTGGAACAGTATGAAGCTTTCTTT
NA | NA | TRBJ2-7 | TRBV1 | CTSSQDLAGGNYEQYF | TGCACCAGCAGCCAAGATCTTGCCGGGGGGAACTACGAGCAGTACTTC
few | NA | TRBJ2-1 | TRBV7-3 | CASSGLASDFNEQFF | TGTGCCAGCAGCGGTCTAGCGTCGGACTTCAATGAGCAGTTCTTC